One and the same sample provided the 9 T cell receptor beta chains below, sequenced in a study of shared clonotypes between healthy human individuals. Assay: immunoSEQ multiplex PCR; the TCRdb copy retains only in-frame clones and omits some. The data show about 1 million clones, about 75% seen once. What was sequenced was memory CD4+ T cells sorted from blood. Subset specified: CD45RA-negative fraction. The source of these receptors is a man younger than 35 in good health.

The CDR3: CASSLGRGASTDTQYF. For the CDR3, the DNA is TGTGCCAGCAGCTTAGGGCGGGGGGCTAGCACAGATACGCAGTATTTT. This chain connects TRBV7-9 to TRBJ2-3; 8 bases are shared with TRBD2. CDR3 length: 16 amino acids. Germline loops: CDR1 SEHNR, CDR2 FQNEAQ (reference sequence). The junction had 3 bases not matched to a gene; V was cut back by 1 base and J by 0 bases.

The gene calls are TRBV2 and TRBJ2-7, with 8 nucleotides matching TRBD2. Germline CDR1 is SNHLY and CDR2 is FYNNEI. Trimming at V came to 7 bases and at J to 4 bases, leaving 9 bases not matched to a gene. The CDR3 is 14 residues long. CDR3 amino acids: CASNLAGLAYEQYF. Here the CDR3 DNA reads TGTGCCAGCAACCTAGCGGGTTTAGCGTACGAGCAGTACTTC.

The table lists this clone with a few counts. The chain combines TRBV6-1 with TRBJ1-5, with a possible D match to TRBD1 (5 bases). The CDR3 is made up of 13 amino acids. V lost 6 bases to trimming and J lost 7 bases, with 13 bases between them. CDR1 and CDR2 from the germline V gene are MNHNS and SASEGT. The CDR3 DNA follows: TGTGCCAGCAGGTTACAGGTAGAGCAGCCCCAGCATTTT. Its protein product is CASRLQVEQPQHF.

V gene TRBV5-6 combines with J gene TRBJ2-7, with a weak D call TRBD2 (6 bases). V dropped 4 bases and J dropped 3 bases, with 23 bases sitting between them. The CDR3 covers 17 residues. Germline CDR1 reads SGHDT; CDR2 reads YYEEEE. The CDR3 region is CASSQARGPGRRYEQYF. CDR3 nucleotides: TGTGCCAGCAGCCAGGCGCGGGGACCCGGACGGCGCTACGAGCAGTACTTC.

CDR3 DNA sequence: TGCGCCAGCAGCCGGACAGGGAAGGGAGAGACCCAGTACTTC. Encoded protein: CASSRTGKGETQYF. The chain links TRBV5-1 to TRBJ2-5; 8 bases are shared with TRBD1. Germline-derived CDR1 and CDR2 are SGHRS and YFSETQ. The CDR3 is 14 residues long. Trimming removed 4 bases from V and 4 bases from J; junction bases left unmatched: 6.

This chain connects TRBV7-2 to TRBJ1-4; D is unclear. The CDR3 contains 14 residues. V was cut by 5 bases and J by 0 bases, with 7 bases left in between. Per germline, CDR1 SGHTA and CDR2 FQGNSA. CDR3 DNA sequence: TGTGCCAGCAGCCCTAGAGCAACTAATGAAAAACTGTTTTTT. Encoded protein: CASSPRATNEKLFF.

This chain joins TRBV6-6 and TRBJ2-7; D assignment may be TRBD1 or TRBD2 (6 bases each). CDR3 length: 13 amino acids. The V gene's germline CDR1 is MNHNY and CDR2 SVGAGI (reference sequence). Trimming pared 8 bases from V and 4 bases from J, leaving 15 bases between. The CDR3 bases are TGTGCCAGCGGAGGGGGGTTCCTGTACGAGCAGTACTTC. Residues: CASGGGFLYEQYF.

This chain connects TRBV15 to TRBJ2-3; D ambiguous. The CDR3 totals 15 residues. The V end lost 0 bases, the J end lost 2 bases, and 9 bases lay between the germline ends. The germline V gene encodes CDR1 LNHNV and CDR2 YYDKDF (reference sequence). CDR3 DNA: TGTGCCACCAGCAGAGAACTCGCGGCCACAGATACGCAGTATTTT. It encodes CATSRELAATDTQYF.

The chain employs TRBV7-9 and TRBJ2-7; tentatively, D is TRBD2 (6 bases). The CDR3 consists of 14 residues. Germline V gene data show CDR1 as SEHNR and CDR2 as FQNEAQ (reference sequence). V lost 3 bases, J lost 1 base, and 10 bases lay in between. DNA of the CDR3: TGTGCCAGCAGCTTCAGCGGGCCTTCCTACGAGCAGTACTTC. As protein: CASSFSGPSYEQYF.